A selection of T cell receptor beta chains follows, all from one sample in a study of identical twins. Using its own MiXCR run on the 5' RACE reads, TCRdb lists one record per CDR3 protein. Of roughly 720,000 distinct CDR3 sequences listed, around a sixth are singletons. The same data also contributed to another study, on T cells expressing NK-cell markers.

The sequencing sample was made of PBMCs. Receptors originate from a woman under 30 in good health. Both conserved end residues are part of each CDR3. D genes are given only for firm matches. Expanded clones are given a class, and other clones once, few, many or no size at all.

CDR3aa,CDR3nt,j_gene,d_gene,abundance,v_gene
CAIRTSSGAIPERSYNEQFF,TGTGCCATCAGAACATCTAGCGGGGCCATCCCCGAGAGATCCTACAATGAGCAGTTCTTC,TRBJ2-1,TRBD2,many,TRBV10-3
CAISGGGSTDTQYF,TGTGCCATCAGTGGCGGCGGGTCCACAGATACGCAGTATTTT,TRBJ2-3,-,-,TRBV10-3
CSAILVGPVGEQFF,TGCAGTGCTATCTTGGTCGGGCCGGTGGGTGAGCAGTTCTTC,TRBJ2-1,-,few,TRBV20-1
CASSSTGGSIEQYF,TGTGCCAGCAGTTCTACAGGGGGGAGCATCGAGCAGTACTTC,TRBJ2-7,TRBD1,-,TRBV6-5
CASSYGGGWQETQYF,TGTGCCAGCAGTTACGGGGGGGGCTGGCAAGAGACCCAGTACTTC,TRBJ2-5,-,few,TRBV6-5
CATSRDLGPLKQFF,TGTGCCACCAGCAGAGATCTGGGTCCTCTGAAGCAGTTCTTC,TRBJ2-1,-,-,TRBV15
CASSLRAVAGETQYF,TGTGCCAGCAGCTTACGAGCGGTTGCGGGAGAGACCCAGTACTTC,TRBJ2-5,-,-,TRBV7-9
CSATGGPLNEQFF,TGCAGTGCTACGGGGGGACCCCTGAATGAGCAGTTCTTC,TRBJ2-1,TRBD2,few,TRBV20-1
CAISVSSGANVLTF,TGTGCCATCAGTGTCAGCTCTGGGGCCAACGTCCTGACTTTC,TRBJ2-6,-,once,TRBV10-3
CATSDTTSGSAQETQYF,TGTGCCACCAGTGATACGACTAGCGGGAGTGCTCAAGAGACCCAGTACTTC,TRBJ2-5,TRBD2,-,TRBV24-1
CASSPHRDGEQYF,TGTGCCAGCTCACCCCACAGGGATGGCGAGCAGTACTTC,TRBJ2-7,-,-,TRBV18
CASSSRDDGSSYEQYF,TGCGCCAGCAGCTCGCGGGACGACGGGAGCTCCTACGAGCAGTACTTC,TRBJ2-7,-,few,TRBV5-1
CATTPGQGTNEQFF,TGTGCCACCACTCCGGGACAGGGGACCAATGAGCAGTTCTTC,TRBJ2-1,TRBD1,many,TRBV6-1
CSARGERLYSENEQFF,TGCAGTGCTAGAGGCGAGCGCTTATACTCCGAAAATGAGCAGTTCTTC,TRBJ2-1,-,-,TRBV20-1
CASSGLAGGRTDTQYF,TGCGCCAGCAGCGGACTAGCGGGGGGGCGAACAGATACGCAGTATTTT,TRBJ2-3,TRBD2,few,TRBV5-1
CSARDHGYTF,TGCAGTGCTAGAGATCATGGCTACACCTTC,TRBJ1-2,-,-,TRBV20-1
CSARPQGFGQPQHF,TGCAGTGCTAGACCTCAGGGTTTTGGACAGCCCCAGCATTTT,TRBJ1-5,-,-,TRBV20-1
CASSFSDGNTEAFF,TGCGCCAGCAGCTTTTCAGATGGGAACACTGAAGCTTTCTTT,TRBJ1-1,-,-,TRBV5-1
CSATPRGITEAFF,TGCAGTGCAACACCCAGGGGGATCACTGAAGCTTTCTTT,TRBJ1-1,TRBD1,-,TRBV20-1
CSATPSNRDGAFF,TGCAGTGCTACGCCATCCAACAGGGACGGGGCTTTCTTT,TRBJ1-1,-,few,TRBV20-1
CASRMTSGRSGANVLTF,TGTGCCAGCAGGATGACTAGCGGCCGCTCTGGGGCCAACGTCCTGACTTTC,TRBJ2-6,TRBD2,few,TRBV6-2/TRBV6-3
CASSLLQGLYNEQFF,TGTGCCAGCAGCTTACTACAGGGTCTATACAATGAGCAGTTCTTC,TRBJ2-1,-,-,TRBV7-9
CARIPRQGYNEQFF,TGTGCCAGGATCCCACGGCAGGGGTACAATGAGCAGTTCTTC,TRBJ2-1,-,few,TRBV6-2/TRBV6-3
CSVKRANYGYTF,TGCAGCGTAAAAAGGGCGAACTATGGCTACACCTTC,TRBJ1-2,-,many,TRBV29-1
CSALAPRADTQYF,TGCAGTGCACTCGCCCCCAGGGCAGATACGCAGTATTTT,TRBJ2-3,-,few,TRBV20-1
CASTEWWVNIQYF,TGTGCCAGCACCGAATGGTGGGTGAACATTCAGTACTTC,TRBJ2-4,-,-,TRBV2
CSARTGTEQYF,TGCAGTGCTAGAACCGGGACCGAGCAGTACTTC,TRBJ2-7,-,-,TRBV20-1
CSVSRGQTYEQYF,TGCAGCGTCTCAAGGGGCCAAACCTACGAGCAGTACTTC,TRBJ2-7,-,-,TRBV29-1
CASARDSRSSYEQYF,TGTGCCAGCGCCCGGGACAGCCGAAGCTCCTACGAGCAGTACTTC,TRBJ2-7,TRBD1,-,TRBV27
CASSPSPAGNNEQFF,TGTGCCAGCAGCCCATCCCCGGCCGGAAACAATGAGCAGTTCTTC,TRBJ2-1,-,few,TRBV11-2
CASSSPGQGGRELFF,TGCGCCAGCAGCTCACCGGGACAGGGCGGCCGGGAGCTGTTTTTT,TRBJ2-2,TRBD1,many,TRBV5-1
CASSLGGRATQYF,TGTGCCAGCAGCTTAGGGGGCCGGGCTACGCAGTATTTT,TRBJ2-3,-,few,TRBV7-3
CSARDSGGHNEQFF,TGCAGTGCTAGAGACAGCGGGGGGCACAATGAGCAGTTCTTC,TRBJ2-1,TRBD2,-,TRBV20-1
CASSRDTTTYEQYF,TGTGCCAGCTCCCGAGACACGACCACCTACGAGCAGTACTTC,TRBJ2-7,-,-,TRBV18
CASSEARAGYLTSTDTQYF,TGTGCCAGCAGTGAAGCAAGGGCAGGTTACCTAACTAGCACAGATACGCAGTATTTT,TRBJ2-3,-,-,TRBV2
CASSYWRGSGTEELFF,TGTGCCAGCAGTTACTGGCGCGGGAGCGGAACCGAGGAGCTGTTTTTT,TRBJ2-2,TRBD2,once,TRBV6-5
CASSVGERRDQNNYGYTF,TGTGCCAGCAGCGTAGGGGAGCGAAGGGACCAAAATAACTATGGCTACACCTTC,TRBJ1-2,-,few,TRBV9
CASCTTSSGDTQYF,TGCGCCAGCTGTACGACTAGCTCGGGAGATACGCAGTATTTT,TRBJ2-3,TRBD2,-,TRBV10-2
CSGIIQGEPTNYGYTF,TGCAGCGGCATAATACAGGGGGAACCGACTAACTATGGCTACACCTTC,TRBJ1-2,TRBD1,-,TRBV29-1
CASSLLGSQETQYF,TGCGCCAGCAGCCTCCTTGGCAGCCAAGAGACCCAGTACTTC,TRBJ2-5,-,few,TRBV5-1
CASSLTGVTGELFF,TGTGCCAGCAGTCTGACAGGGGTCACCGGGGAGCTGTTTTTT,TRBJ2-2,TRBD1,many,TRBV6-1
CASRGGTSYEQYF,TGCGCCAGCAGGGGAGGGACCTCCTACGAGCAGTACTTC,TRBJ2-7,TRBD2,-,TRBV5-1
CASSQDLTFLPSYNEQFF,TGTGCCAGCAGCCAAGATTTGACCTTTCTCCCTTCCTACAATGAGCAGTTCTTC,TRBJ2-1,-,-,TRBV14
CTTSATYEQYF,TGTACGACTAGCGCCACCTACGAGCAGTACTTC,TRBJ2-7,TRBD2,few,TRBV6-2/TRBV6-3
CASSPGQANNEQFF,TGTGCCAGCAGCCCCGGACAGGCTAACAATGAGCAGTTCTTC,TRBJ2-1,TRBD1,-,TRBV5-5
CAISGDVPPYEQYF,TGTGCCATCAGTGGCGACGTACCCCCCTACGAGCAGTACTTC,TRBJ2-7,-,few,TRBV10-3
CSAPDRGNYGYTF,TGCAGTGCTCCGGACAGGGGGAACTATGGCTACACCTTC,TRBJ1-2,TRBD1,few,TRBV20-1
CASSEYGYHEQFF,TGCGCCAGCAGTGAATACGGGTACCATGAGCAGTTCTTC,TRBJ2-1,-,few,TRBV10-1
CARSRDRDSPLHF,TGTGCCAGATCCCGGGACAGAGATTCACCCCTCCACTTT,TRBJ1-6,TRBD1,few,TRBV7-9
CSANRGGPSNEQFF,TGCAGTGCCAACAGGGGGGGGCCCAGCAATGAGCAGTTCTTC,TRBJ2-1,-,-,TRBV20-1
CASSFKTGGGYTF,TGCGCCAGCAGCTTTAAAACAGGGGGCGGCTACACCTTC,TRBJ1-2,TRBD1,-,TRBV5-1
CASSSISGANSYEQYF,TGTGCCAGCAGCTCTATTAGCGGGGCAAACTCCTACGAGCAGTACTTC,TRBJ2-7,TRBD2,-,TRBV7-9
CASSFASGGNEQFF,TGTGCCAGCAGTTTTGCCAGCGGGGGCAATGAGCAGTTCTTC,TRBJ2-1,TRBD2,few,TRBV12-3/TRBV12-4
CAISPSVGVTSTDTQYF,TGTGCCATCAGTCCGTCAGTAGGGGTCACTAGCACAGATACGCAGTATTTT,TRBJ2-3,-,few,TRBV10-3
CSVETLAGYEQYF,TGCAGCGTTGAAACACTAGCGGGATACGAGCAGTACTTC,TRBJ2-7,TRBD2,few,TRBV29-1